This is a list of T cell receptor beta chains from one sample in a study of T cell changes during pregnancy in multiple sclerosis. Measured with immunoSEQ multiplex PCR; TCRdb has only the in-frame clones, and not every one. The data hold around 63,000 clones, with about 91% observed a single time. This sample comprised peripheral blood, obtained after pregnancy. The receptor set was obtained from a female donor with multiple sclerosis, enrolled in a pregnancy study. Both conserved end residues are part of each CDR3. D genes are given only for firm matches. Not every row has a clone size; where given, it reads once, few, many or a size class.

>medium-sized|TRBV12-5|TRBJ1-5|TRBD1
TGTGCTAGTGGTCGGGACAGCTTCAATCAGCCCCAGCATTTT
CASGRDSFNQPQHF
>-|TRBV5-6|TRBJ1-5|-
TGTGCCAGCAGTTTCGTCAATCAGCCCCAGCATTTT
CASSFVNQPQHF
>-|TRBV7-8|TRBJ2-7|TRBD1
TGTGCCAGCAGCTTACGGGGACAGTACGAGCAGTACTTC
CASSLRGQYEQYF
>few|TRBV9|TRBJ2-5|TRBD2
TGTGCCAGCAGCGAGGGACTAGCGGGAGCGGGACAGACCCAGTACTTC
CASSEGLAGAGQTQYF
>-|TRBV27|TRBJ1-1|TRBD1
TGTGCCAGCACCCAGGGACAGGGGGCTGAAGCTTTCTTT
CASTQGQGAEAFF
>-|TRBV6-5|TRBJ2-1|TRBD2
TGTGCCAGCAGTTACGGGCTAGCGGGAGACAATGAGCAGTTCTTC
CASSYGLAGDNEQFF
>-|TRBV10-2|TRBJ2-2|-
TGCGCCAGCCAGAAAGAGGCCGGGGAGCTGTTTTTT
CASQKEAGELFF
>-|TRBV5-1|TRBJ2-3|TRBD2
TGCGCCAGCAGCGCGGGACTAGCGGGCACAGATACGCAGTATTTT
CASSAGLAGTDTQYF
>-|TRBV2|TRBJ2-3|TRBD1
TGTGCCAGCAGTCAGGGGGTAACAGATACGCAGTATTTT
CASSQGVTDTQYF
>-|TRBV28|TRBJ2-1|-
TGTGCCAGCAGTTCCCTCGGCGGGGTGAACAATGAGCAGTTCTTC
CASSSLGGVNNEQFF
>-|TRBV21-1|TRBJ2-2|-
TGTGCCAGCAGCGTACTAGCGGGAAGAACCGGGGAGCTGTTTTTT
CASSVLAGRTGELFF
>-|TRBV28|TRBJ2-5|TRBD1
TGTGCCGTTCAACCGGGACAGGGGGCTCGGGAGACCCAGTACTTC
CAVQPGQGARETQYF
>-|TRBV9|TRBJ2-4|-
TGTGCCAGCAGCGTTAGTAGCCTCAAAAACATTCAGTACTTC
CASSVSSLKNIQYF
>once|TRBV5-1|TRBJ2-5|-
TGCGCCAGCAGCTTGGGGCCTGGTGGTAGCACAGAGACCCAGTACTTC
CASSLGPGGSTETQYF
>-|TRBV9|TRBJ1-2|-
TGTGCCAGCAGCTTTACATCGGACAGCTATGGCTACACCTTC
CASSFTSDSYGYTF
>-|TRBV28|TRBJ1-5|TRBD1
TGTGCCACCAGGACAGGGGGCTTTAGCAATCAGCCCCAGCATTTT
CATRTGGFSNQPQHF
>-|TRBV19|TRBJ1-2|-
TGTGCCAGTAAGACCAGGACAGCTACTAACTATGGCTACACCTTC
CASKTRTATNYGYTF
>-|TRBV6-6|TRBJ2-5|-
TGTGCCAGCACGGACAGTCTTCAAGAGACCCAGTACTTC
CASTDSLQETQYF
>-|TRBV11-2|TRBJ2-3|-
TGTGCCAGCAGCTTAGGCAGGGAAGTAATTGGCGCCGCAGATACGCAGTATTTT
CASSLGREVIGAADTQYF
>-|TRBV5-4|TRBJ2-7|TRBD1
TGTGCCAGCAGCGCCGGGACAGGGAGCTCCTACGAGCAGTACTTC
CASSAGTGSSYEQYF
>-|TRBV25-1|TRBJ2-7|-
TGTGCCAGCAGTCCTGCCGGGTCACCTCTCTACGAGCAGTACTTC
CASSPAGSPLYEQYF
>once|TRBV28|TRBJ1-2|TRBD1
TGTGCCAGCAGTTTAGAAACCGGGACAGGGAGATTGTATGGCTACACCTTC
CASSLETGTGRLYGYTF
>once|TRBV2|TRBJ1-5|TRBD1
TGTGCCAGCAGTCAACAGGGGGCTGGCAATCAGCCCCAGCATTTT
CASSQQGAGNQPQHF
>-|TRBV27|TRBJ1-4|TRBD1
TGTGCCAGCAGACCACCGGGACAGCATGAAAAACTGTTTTTT
CASRPPGQHEKLFF
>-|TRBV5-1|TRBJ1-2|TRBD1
TGCGCCAGCAGCTTAGGACAGGGGGCGGATGGCTACACCTTC
CASSLGQGADGYTF
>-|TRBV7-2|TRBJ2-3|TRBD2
TGTGCCAGCAGCTTGGGGGGACTTGCTGGAGCGGGGGATACGCAGTATTTT
CASSLGGLAGAGDTQYF
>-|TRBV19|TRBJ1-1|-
TGTGCCAGTAGTATAGAACGAGGGCGAGCTTTCTTT
CASSIERGRAFF
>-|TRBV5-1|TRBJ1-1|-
TGCGCCAGCAGCTTGGTAGCCGCCCAGTTGAACACTGAAGCTTTCTTT
CASSLVAAQLNTEAFF
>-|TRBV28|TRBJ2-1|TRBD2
TGTGCCAGCAGCGGACTAGCGGGCGGTTCCAATGAGCAGTTCTTC
CASSGLAGGSNEQFF
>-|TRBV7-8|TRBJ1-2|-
TGTGCCAGCAGCTTCATTACAGGGTCATTCTATGGCTACACCTTC
CASSFITGSFYGYTF
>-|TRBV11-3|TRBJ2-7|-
TGTGCCAGCAGCTTAGACAGACTCGAGCAGTACTTC
CASSLDRLEQYF
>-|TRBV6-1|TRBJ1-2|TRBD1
TGTGCCAGCAACCGGGACAGGGGAAACTATGGCTACACCTTC
CASNRDRGNYGYTF
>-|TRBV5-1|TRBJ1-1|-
TGCGCCAGCAGCGCGATCCGGGGGTCTGAAGCTTTCTTT
CASSAIRGSEAFF
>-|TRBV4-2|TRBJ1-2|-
TGTGCCAGCAGCCAAGAGCTCCAGGGGTCTAACTATGGCTACACCTTC
CASSQELQGSNYGYTF
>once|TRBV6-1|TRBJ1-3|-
TGTGCCAGCAGCAGGGGACCCTACTCTGGAAACACCATATATTTT
CASSRGPYSGNTIYF
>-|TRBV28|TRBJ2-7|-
TGTGCCAGCAGTTTATCTCTGATGGGACTTGGGACGAGCGTCTACGAGCAGTACTTC
CASSLSLMGLGTSVYEQYF
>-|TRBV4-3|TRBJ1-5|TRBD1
TGCGCCAGCAGCCAAGATCACAGGGGTCAGCCCCAGCATTTT
CASSQDHRGQPQHF
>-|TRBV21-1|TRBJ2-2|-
TGTGCCAGCAGCATACGACTAGCGGGAGGACGGACCGGGGAGCTGTTTTTT
CASSIRLAGGRTGELFF
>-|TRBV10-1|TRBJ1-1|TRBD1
TGCGCCAGCAGAAAGGGACAGGGGGACACTGAAGCTTTCTTT
CASRKGQGDTEAFF
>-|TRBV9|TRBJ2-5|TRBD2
TGTGCCAGCAGCTCCCCCGCTCGGACTAGCGGGAGCTGGGGGGGGGAGACCCAGTACTTC
CASSSPARTSGSWGGETQYF
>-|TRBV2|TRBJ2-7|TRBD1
TGTGCCAGCAGGGAGGGCCGGGACAGGGCCTACGAGCAGTACTTC
CASREGRDRAYEQYF
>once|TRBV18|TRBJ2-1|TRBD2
TGTGCCAGCTCATCTAGCGGGATAGGCTCCTACAATGAGCAGTTCTTC
CASSSSGIGSYNEQFF
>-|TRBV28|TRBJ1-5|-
TGTGCCAGCAGCCGAAACGGACTGGATCAGCCCCAGCATTTT
CASSRNGLDQPQHF
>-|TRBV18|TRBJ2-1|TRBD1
TGTGCCAGCTCACCCACAGGGGGCGAATACAATGAGCAGTTCTTC
CASSPTGGEYNEQFF
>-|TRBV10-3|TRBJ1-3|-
TGTGCCGTCGGTACGAGGACAGCGGGGACTGGTGGAAACACCATATATTTT
CAVGTRTAGTGGNTIYF
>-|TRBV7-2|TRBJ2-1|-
TGTGCCAGCACCCGCCCGCGCGGCAGCTCGGATGAGCAGTTCTTC
CASTRPRGSSDEQFF
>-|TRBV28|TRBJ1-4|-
TGTGCCAGCAGTATAATCCCAACTAATGAAAAACTGTTTTTT
CASSIIPTNEKLFF
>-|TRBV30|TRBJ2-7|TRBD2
TGTGCCTGGAGGCAGCGATGGATACAGGGGGTTTGGACTAGCGGGGGAGGGGGCGAGCAGTACTTC
CAWRQRWIQGVWTSGGGGEQYF
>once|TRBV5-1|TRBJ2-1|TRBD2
TGCGCCAGCAGCTTGGGACTAGCGGGCAATGAGCAGTTCTTC
CASSLGLAGNEQFF
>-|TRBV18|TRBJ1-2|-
TGTGCCAGCTCAGTGGCAGGGGATGGCTACACCTTC
CASSVAGDGYTF
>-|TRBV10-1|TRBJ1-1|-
TGCGCCAGCAGTGAGTCGACAGAGAACACTGAAGCTTTCTTT
CASSESTENTEAFF
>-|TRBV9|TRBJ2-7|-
TGTGCCAGCAGCGTAGGTGAGGACTTCTCCTACGAGCAGTACTTC
CASSVGEDFSYEQYF
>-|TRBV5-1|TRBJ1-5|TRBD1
TGCGCCAGCAGCTTCACCGGGACAGGGAAGGGCCAGCCCCAGCATTTT
CASSFTGTGKGQPQHF
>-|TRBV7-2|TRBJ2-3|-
TGTGCCAGCAGCGCTAGACTGCTCACAGATACGCAGTATTTT
CASSARLLTDTQYF
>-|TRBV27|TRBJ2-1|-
TGTGCCAGCAGTTCTAGCAGACGGTACAATGAGCAGTTCTTC
CASSSSRRYNEQFF
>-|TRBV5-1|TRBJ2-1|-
TGCGCCAGCAGCTACCTGACTACCCTAAACAATGAGCAGTTCTTC
CASSYLTTLNNEQFF
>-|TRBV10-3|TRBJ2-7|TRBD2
TGTGCCATCAGTGAGAAATTCGGGACTAGCGGAGCTAACTACGAGCAGTACTTC
CAISEKFGTSGANYEQYF